This T cell receptor (beta chain) was profiled in a study of chemoradiotherapy in HPV16-positive cancers. Study outcomes and limitations: Candidate HPV-specific clones and E7-related TCR motifs grew in tumor during treatment. The functional HPV-specific definition rests on just two HPV16-positive patients.

Here immunoSEQ multiplex PCR was the method, and the copy in TCRdb shows in-frame clones only, minus some. The sample comprises roughly 10,000 clones, 70% to 80% of which are singletons, and approximately 35% rests with the top ten. A note on this clone: Its specificity is not known.

CDR1 and CDR2 from the germline V gene are SGHAT and FQNNGV. With V trimmed by 5 bases and J by 11 bases, 7 bases remained unmatched. This CDR3 contains 12 residues. Repeated repertoire sampling spanned the course of chemoradiotherapy. This specimen was collected from a patient who underwent chemoradiotherapy. The clonotype comes from a human donor with HPV-associated anogenital cancer. The chain couples TRBV11-2 to TRBJ1-1; 8 bases line up with TRBD1. CDR3 in DNA: TGTGCCAGCAGCCGACCAGGGGGCGACGCTTTCTTT. This gives the protein CASSRPGGDAFF.